This is a list of T cell receptor beta chains from one sample in a study of blood T cell repertoires in COVID-19. Using immunoSEQ multiplex PCR, the repertoire was profiled, and TCRdb retains in-frame clones only, with some absent. The data show approximately 65,000 clones, with less than 95% seen just once and approximately 0.57% held by the top ten. Sequencing used peripheral blood. The receptors stem from a man aged 45-65 years with COVID-19, enrolled during active disease. The conserved cysteine and the conserved F or W are not part of the CDR3 here.

j_gene | v_gene | CDR3aa
TRBJ2-1 | TRBV6-1 | ASSGLAGGPRNEQF
TRBJ1-1 | TRBV7-2 | ASSRDMRNTEAF
TRBJ1-3 | TRBV5-1 | ASSLAGTGPGNTIY
TRBJ2-7 | TRBV4-2 | ASSQSGRASYEQY
TRBJ2-7 | TRBV2 | ASSSRAYEQY
TRBJ2-6 | TRBV3-1/TRBV3-2 | ASESSAGANVLT
TRBJ2-2 | TRBV6-4 | ASSAGWNTGELF
TRBJ1-5 | TRBV28 | ASSSRYPTGARQPQH
TRBJ2-3 | TRBV2 | ASRATGVYTDTQY
TRBJ2-1 | TRBV11-3 | ASSQSRDRDHEQF
TRBJ2-3 | TRBV4-3 | ASSQDPPGQGVATQY
TRBJ2-7 | TRBV30 | AWSRQENIEQY
TRBJ2-1 | TRBV5-5 | ASSLLSSNEQF
TRBJ2-1 | TRBV7-3 | ASSDGTSRHNEQF
TRBJ2-4 | TRBV7-2 | ASSKRTGPAKNIQY
TRBJ2-7 | TRBV30 | AWSLGLDNIYEQY
TRBJ2-7 | TRBV20-1 | SASLPRELSYEQY
TRBJ1-5 | TRBV7-2 | ASSDRLYRNQPQH
TRBJ1-1 | TRBV9 | ASSARSNTEAF
TRBJ2-2 | TRBV6-1 | ASSEPPRGLTGELF
TRBJ1-1 | TRBV19 | ASSISLQGATEAF
TRBJ1-4 | TRBV2 | ASGTGWEKLF
TRBJ1-1 | TRBV29-1 | SVNRADTEAF
TRBJ2-3 | TRBV9 | ASSTSSADTQY
TRBJ2-1 | TRBV4-2 | ASSQGLAGAKGGNNEQF
TRBJ2-3 | TRBV7-6 | ASRGQPTDTQY
TRBJ2-1 | TRBV25-1 | ASSWTSGRASDEQF
TRBJ1-6 | TRBV9 | ASSISPRTGWESPLH
TRBJ2-1 | TRBV28 | ASSLSRGRNEQF
TRBJ1-2 | TRBV19 | ASSTRTGPHGYT
TRBJ1-4 | TRBV7-9 | ASRKEAGTNEKLF
TRBJ1-1 | TRBV7-8 | ASSLLPWAGGEAF
TRBJ1-2 | TRBV27 | ASSLSQGAYGYT
TRBJ1-1 | TRBV29-1 | SVRTGGRTEAF
TRBJ1-4 | TRBV19 | ASSSRGARTNEKLF
TRBJ1-4 | TRBV7-9 | ASSPGQGAEKLF
TRBJ2-1 | TRBV9 | ASSTQTSGSYNEQF
TRBJ1-1 | TRBV28 | ASSSTVMNTEAF
TRBJ2-3 | TRBV4-1 | ASSQGLAGGPAATTDTQY
TRBJ1-2 | TRBV5-5 | ASSLGSYGYT
TRBJ1-1 | TRBV29-1 | SVDRFPEAF
TRBJ1-4 | TRBV6-1 | ASSDWAATNEKLF
TRBJ1-5 | TRBV29-1 | SVGLRSRGTNQPQH
TRBJ1-5 | TRBV5-8 | ASSLDGEIQQPQH
TRBJ2-1 | TRBV7-9 | ASSSRRDRGSYNEQF
TRBJ2-3 | TRBV5-1 | ASSLDLASDTQY
TRBJ2-6 | TRBV30 | AWKFVSSGANVLT
TRBJ2-7 | TRBV18 | ASSRTSGRGGNEQY
TRBJ1-2 | TRBV5-6 | ASSLVQPLRDGYT
TRBJ1-5 | TRBV7-9 | ASDSGQGNPQPQH
TRBJ2-1 | TRBV29-1 | SVEDTGQGLHEQF
TRBJ1-2 | TRBV2 | ASNNRGTNYGYT
TRBJ2-2 | TRBV7-9 | ASSLPAGATGELF
TRBJ2-3 | TRBV9 | ASGFGQGRDTQY
TRBJ2-5 | TRBV19 | ASSLKTGVKTQY
TRBJ2-7 | TRBV7-8 | ASSLVPGQGYEQY